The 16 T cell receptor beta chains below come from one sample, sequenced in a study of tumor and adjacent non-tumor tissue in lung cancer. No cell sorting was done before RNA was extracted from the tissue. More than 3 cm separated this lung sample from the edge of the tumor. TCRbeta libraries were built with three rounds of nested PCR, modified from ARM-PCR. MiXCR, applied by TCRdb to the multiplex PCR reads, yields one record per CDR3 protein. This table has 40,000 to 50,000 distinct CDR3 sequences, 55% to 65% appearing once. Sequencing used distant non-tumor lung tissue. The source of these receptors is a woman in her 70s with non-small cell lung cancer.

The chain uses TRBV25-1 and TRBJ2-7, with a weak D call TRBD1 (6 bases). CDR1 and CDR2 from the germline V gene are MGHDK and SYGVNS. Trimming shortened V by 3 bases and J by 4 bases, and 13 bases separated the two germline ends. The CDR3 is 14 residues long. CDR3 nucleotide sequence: TGTGCCAGCAGTGACCTGACAAGGGGGTACGAGCAGTACTTC. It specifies CASSDLTRGYEQYF.

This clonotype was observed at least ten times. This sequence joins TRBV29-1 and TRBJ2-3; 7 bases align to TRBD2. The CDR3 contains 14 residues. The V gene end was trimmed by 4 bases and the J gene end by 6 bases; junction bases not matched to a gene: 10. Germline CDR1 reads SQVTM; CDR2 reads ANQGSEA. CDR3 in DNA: TGCAGCGTTGGTGCTAGCGGAGATGATGATACGCAGTATTTT. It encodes CSVGASGDDDTQYF.

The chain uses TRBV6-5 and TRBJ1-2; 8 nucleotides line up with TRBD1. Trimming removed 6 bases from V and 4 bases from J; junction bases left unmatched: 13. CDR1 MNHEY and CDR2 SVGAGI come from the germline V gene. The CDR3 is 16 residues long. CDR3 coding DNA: TGTGCCAGCAGCCCACAGACAGGGGTGGGTGTCTATGGCTACACCTTC. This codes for CASSPQTGVGVYGYTF.

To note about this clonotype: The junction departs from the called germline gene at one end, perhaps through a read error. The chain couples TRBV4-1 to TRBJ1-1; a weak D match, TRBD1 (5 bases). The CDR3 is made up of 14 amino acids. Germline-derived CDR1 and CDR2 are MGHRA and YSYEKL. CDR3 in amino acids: CSSSHQTENTEASF. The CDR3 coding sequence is TGCTCCAGCAGCCACCAGACAGAGAACACTGAAGCTTCCTTT.

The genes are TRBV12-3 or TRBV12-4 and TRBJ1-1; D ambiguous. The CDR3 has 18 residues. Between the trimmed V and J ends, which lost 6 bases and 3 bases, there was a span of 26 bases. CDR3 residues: CASRLVGVEWVTDTEAFF. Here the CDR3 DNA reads TGTGCCAGCAGGCTAGTAGGTGTCGAGTGGGTTACTGACACTGAAGCTTTCTTT.

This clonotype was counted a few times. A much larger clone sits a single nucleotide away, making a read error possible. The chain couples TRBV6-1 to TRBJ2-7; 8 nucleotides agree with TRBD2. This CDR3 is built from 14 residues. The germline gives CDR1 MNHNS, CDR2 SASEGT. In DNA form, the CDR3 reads TGTGTCAGCATCGGGGGGGACCCAAACTACGAGCAGTACTTC. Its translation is CVSIGGDPNYEQYF.

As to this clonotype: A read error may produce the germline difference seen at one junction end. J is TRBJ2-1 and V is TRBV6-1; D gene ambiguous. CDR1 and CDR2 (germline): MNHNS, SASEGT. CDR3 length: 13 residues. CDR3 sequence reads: CASIVDGNNEQFF. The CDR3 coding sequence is TGTGCCAGCATTGTTGACGGCAACAATGAACAGTTCTTC.

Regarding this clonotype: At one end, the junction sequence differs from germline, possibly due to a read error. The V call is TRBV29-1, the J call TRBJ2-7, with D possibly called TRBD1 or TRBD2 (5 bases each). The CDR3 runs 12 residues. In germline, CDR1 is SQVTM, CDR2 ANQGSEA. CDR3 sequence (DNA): TGCAGGGTCACGTTGCTGGGGGACGAGCAGTACTTT. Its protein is CRVTLLGDEQYF.

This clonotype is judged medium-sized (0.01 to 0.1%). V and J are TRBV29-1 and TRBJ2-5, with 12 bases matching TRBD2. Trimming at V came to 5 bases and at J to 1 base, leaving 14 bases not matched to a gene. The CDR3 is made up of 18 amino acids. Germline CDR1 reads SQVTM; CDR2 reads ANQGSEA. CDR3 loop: CSVLGLAGLDGFQETQYF. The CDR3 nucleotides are TGCAGCGTTTTGGGACTAGCGGGCCTCGATGGATTCCAAGAGACCCAGTACTTC.

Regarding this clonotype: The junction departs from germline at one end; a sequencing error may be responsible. The CDR3 nucleotides are TGCGCCAGCAACTTGGAATGGGGCGACACTGAAGCTTTCTTT. Translation gives CASNLEWGDTEAFF. The chain couples TRBV5-1 to TRBJ1-1; weak D call: TRBD1 (5 bases). Germline V CDR1 and CDR2: SGHRS, YFSETQ. This CDR3 is built from 14 residues.

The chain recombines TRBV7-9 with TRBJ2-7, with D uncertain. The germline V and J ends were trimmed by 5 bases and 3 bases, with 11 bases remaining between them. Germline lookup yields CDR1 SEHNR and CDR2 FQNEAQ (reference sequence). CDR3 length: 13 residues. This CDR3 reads CASSDSTSYEQYF. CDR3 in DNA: TGTGCCAGCAGCGATTCAACGAGCTACGAGCAGTACTTC.

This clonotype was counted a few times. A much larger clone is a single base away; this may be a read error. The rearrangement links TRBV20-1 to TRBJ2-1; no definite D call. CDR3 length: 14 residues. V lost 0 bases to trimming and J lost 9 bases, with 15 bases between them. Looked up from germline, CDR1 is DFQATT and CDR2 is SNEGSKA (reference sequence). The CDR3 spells CSARDPNGRSEQFF. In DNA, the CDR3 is TGCAGTGCTAGAGATCCGAATGGTAGGAGTGAGCAGTTCTTC.

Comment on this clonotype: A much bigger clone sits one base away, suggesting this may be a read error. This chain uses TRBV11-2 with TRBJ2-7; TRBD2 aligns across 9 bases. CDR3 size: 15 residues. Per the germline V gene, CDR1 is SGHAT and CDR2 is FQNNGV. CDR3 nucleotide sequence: TGTGCCGGCAGTTTAGGGGAGCGGGAGGTTCGCGAGCAGTACTTC. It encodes CAGSLGEREVREQYF.

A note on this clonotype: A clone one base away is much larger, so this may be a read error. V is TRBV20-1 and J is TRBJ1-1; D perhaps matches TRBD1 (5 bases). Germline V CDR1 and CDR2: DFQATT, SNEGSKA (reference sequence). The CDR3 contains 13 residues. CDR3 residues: CSARWEGRTETFF. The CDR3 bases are TGCAGTGCTAGGTGGGAGGGGAGGACTGAAACTTTCTTT.

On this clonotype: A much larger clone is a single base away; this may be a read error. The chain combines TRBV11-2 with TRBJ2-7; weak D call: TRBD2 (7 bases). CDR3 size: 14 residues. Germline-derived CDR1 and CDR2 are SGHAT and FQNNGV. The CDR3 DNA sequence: TGTGCCAGCAGCTTTGGGGGGGCAGCATACGAGCAGTGCTTC. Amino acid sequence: CASSFGGAAYEQCF. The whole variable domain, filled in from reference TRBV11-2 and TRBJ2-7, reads EAGVAQSPRYKIIEKRQSVAFWCNPISGHATLYWYQQILGQGPKLLIQFQNNGVVDDSQLPKDRFSAERLKGVDSTLKIQPAKLEDSAVYLCASSFGGAAYEQCFGPGTRLTVT.

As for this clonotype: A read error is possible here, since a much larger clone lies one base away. CDR3 region: CANSASTAASTEAFF. CDR3 DNA: TGCGCCAACAGCGCGTCGACAGCGGCGAGCACTGAAGCTTTCTTT. The rearrangement uses TRBV5-1 and TRBJ1-1; maybe TRBD1 (5 bases). The CDR3 spans 15 residues. Per germline, CDR1 SGHRS and CDR2 YFSETQ. The full variable domain, with the rest looked up from reference TRBV5-1 and TRBJ1-1, is KAGVTQTPRYLIKTRGQQVTLSCSPISGHRSVSWYQQTPGQGLQFLFEYFSETQRNKGNFPGRFSGRQFSNSRSEMNVSTLELGDSALYLCANSASTAASTEAFFGQGTRLTVV.